The source of this T cell receptor beta chain is a study of OX40 agonist ivuxolimab in advanced cancers. Regarding the research as a whole: Ivuxolimab was an agonistic, fully human IgG2 monoclonal antibody directed against OX40 (CD134), a costimulatory receptor. Peripheral TCRbeta sequencing aimed to test whether ivuxolimab altered TCR sequence diversity and caused clonal T-cell expansion. In the dose-escalation cohort, approximately 82% of patients were male, and the mean age was about 55 years, with a range of roughly 23 to 85. Partial responses occurred in three dose-escalation patients: two with cutaneous melanoma and one with hepatocellular carcinoma. Of the roughly 51 patients in dose escalation, about 19 had hepatocellular carcinoma, roughly 15 had melanoma, 9 had renal cell carcinoma and 9 had head and neck cancer. Patients were allowed to have had prior anti-PD-1, anti-PD-L1 or anti-CTLA-4 therapy, and approximately 40% of the dose-escalation patients had been treated with checkpoint inhibitors. The paper describes the monotherapy dose-escalation part (N ≈ 49 patients) of the phase I trial of ivuxolimab. Intravenous ivuxolimab was administered to patients every 2 weeks at six dose levels: 0.01, 0.1, 0.3, 1.5, 3 and 10 mg/kg.

As concerns this clone: Its antigen specificity is not known. No qualities accompany the bases; no much larger clone lies one base away.

The trial excluded patients who had a history of autoimmune disease or who were on systemic immunosuppression. Peripheral blood for TCR sequencing was collected from all dose cohorts at baseline, on cycle 4 day 1, and on cycle 7 day 1. The samples were taken from a phase I, first-in-human, multicenter, open-label dose-escalation trial of ivuxolimab. The trial enrolled adults with locally advanced or metastatic head and neck squamous cell, hepatocellular, melanoma or renal cell carcinoma. Before TCR sequencing, CD4+ and CD8+ T cells were separately sorted from peripheral blood. For sequencing of the TCRbeta CDR3 region, genomic DNA was extracted from the sorted cells. The immunoSEQ Assay was used to sequence the TCRbeta CDR3 regions. The clones in this table, taken by TCRdb from immuneACCESS, are in-frame only. Not every clone is retained; where verified, under half of the shortfall comes from an unresolved V gene, and the cause of the rest is unknown. This sample lists fewer than 70,000 clones; around four fifths were detected once. The leading ten clones occupy 3% to 3.5% of the sample.

Study-level results and caveats: In partial responders in the 0.1-3.0 mg/kg groups, normalized peripheral clonal expansion was found to be among the lowest, especially among CD8+ T cells. Clonal expansion of both CD4+ and CD8+ blood T cells was observed from baseline to week 6 at doses 0.1 to 3.0 mg/kg. Low levels of normalized T-cell clonal expansion were also seen in some patients who did not respond. The antigen specificity of the clonally expanded peripheral T cells was not determined. After ivuxolimab, more expanded clones were found on average in CD8+ T cells than in CD4+ T cells.

The sequence was collected from an adult with an advanced solid tumor such as melanoma, head and neck, liver or kidney cancer. This sample comprised CD4+ or CD8+ T cells sorted from blood, obtained in a trial of the OX40 agonist ivuxolimab.

The CDR3 protein: CASLPATSSYNSPLHF. The sequence in DNA is TGTGCCAGCCTCCCTGCGACGAGCTCCTATAATTCACCCCTCCACTTT. Recombination joined TRBV28 with TRBJ1-6; the D segment cannot be called with confidence. Deletion took 8 bases off V and 0 bases off J, with a span of 14 bases between the germline ends. CDR1 and CDR2 are read off the germline V gene as MDHEN and SYDVKM. The CDR3 sequence holds 16 residues, the cysteine and phenylalanine included. This entry keeps only the CDR3 DNA: 48 bases, framed from base 1.